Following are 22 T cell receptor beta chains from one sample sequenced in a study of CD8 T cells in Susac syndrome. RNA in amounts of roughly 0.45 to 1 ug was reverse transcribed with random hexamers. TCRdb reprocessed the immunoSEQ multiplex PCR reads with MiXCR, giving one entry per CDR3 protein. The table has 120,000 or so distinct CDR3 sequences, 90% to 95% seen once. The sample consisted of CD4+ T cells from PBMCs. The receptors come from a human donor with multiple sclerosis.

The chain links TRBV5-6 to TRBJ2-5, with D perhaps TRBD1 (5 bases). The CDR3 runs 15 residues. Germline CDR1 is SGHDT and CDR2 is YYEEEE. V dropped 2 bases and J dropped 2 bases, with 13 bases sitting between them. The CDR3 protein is CASSLNQGSQETQYF. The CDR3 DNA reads TGTGCCAGCAGCTTAAACCAGGGAAGTCAAGAGACCCAGTACTTC.

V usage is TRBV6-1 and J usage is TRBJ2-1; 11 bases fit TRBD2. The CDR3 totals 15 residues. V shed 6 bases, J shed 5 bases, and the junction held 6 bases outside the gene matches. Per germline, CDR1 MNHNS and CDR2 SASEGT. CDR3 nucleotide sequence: TGTGCCAGCAGCTCCGGGACTAGCGGCGACAATGAGCAGTTCTTC. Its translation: CASSSGTSGDNEQFF.

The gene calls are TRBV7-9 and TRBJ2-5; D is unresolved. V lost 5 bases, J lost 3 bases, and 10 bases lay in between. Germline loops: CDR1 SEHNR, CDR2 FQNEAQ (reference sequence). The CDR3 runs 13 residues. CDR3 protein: CASSRSGEETQYF. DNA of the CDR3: TGTGCCAGCAGCCGCTCGGGTGAAGAGACCCAGTACTTC.

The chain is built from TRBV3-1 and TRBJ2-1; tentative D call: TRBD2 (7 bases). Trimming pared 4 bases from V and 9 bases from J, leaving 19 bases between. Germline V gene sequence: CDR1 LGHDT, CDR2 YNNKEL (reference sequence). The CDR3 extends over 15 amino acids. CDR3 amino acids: CASSPRGGGAFEQFF. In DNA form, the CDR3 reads TGTGCCAGCAGCCCCCGGGGAGGGGGGGCTTTTGAGCAGTTCTTC.

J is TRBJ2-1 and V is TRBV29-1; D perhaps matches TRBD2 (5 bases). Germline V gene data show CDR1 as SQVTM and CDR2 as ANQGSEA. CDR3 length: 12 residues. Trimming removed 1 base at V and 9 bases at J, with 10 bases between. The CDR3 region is CSVEGGEGEQFF. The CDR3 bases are TGCAGCGTTGAAGGTGGCGAGGGTGAGCAGTTCTTC.

The DNA of the CDR3 is TGCGCCAGCAGCCAAGGAGAAGGTGAAAAACTGTTTTTT. The encoded protein is CASSQGEGEKLFF. This chain joins TRBV4-3 and TRBJ1-4; no definite D call. The CDR3 spans 13 residues. V lost 1 base and J 7 bases, leaving 7 bases between the germline ends. From germline, CDR1 is LGHNA and CDR2 YSLEER.

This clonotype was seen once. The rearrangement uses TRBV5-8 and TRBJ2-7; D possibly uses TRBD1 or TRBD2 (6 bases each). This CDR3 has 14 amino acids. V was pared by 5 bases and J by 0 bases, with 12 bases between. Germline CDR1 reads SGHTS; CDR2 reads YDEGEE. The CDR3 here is CASRRRGDSYEQYF. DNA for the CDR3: TGTGCCAGCAGACGTAGGGGGGACTCCTACGAGCAGTACTTC.

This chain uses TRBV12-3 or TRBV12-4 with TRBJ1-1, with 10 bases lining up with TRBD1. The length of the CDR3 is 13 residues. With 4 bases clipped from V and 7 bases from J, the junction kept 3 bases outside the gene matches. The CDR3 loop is CASSWDRGGEAFF. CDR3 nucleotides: TGTGCCAGCAGTTGGGACAGGGGAGGTGAAGCTTTCTTT.

CDR3 region: CASSSGISPLHF. DNA of the CDR3: TGTGCCAGCAGCTCCGGGATTTCACCCCTCCACTTT. The chain employs TRBV5-6 and TRBJ1-6; unclear D gene. The CDR3 totals 12 residues. Germline CDR1 and CDR2: SGHDT and YYEEEE. The V end was cut by 3 bases, the J end by 9 bases, with 7 bases between.

In DNA, the CDR3 is TGTGCCAGCAGTTGGTGGGGGGGCTACACCTTC. Translating gives CASSWWGGYTF. The chain couples TRBV12-3 or TRBV12-4 to TRBJ1-2, with D perhaps TRBD1 (5 bases). The length of the CDR3 is 11 residues. The germline V and J ends were trimmed by 4 bases and 8 bases, with 8 bases remaining between them.

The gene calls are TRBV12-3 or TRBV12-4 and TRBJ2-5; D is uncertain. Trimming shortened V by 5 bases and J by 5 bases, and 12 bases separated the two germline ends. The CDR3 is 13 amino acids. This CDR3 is CASSQVQSETQYF. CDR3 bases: TGTGCCAGCAGTCAGGTTCAATCGGAGACCCAGTACTTC.

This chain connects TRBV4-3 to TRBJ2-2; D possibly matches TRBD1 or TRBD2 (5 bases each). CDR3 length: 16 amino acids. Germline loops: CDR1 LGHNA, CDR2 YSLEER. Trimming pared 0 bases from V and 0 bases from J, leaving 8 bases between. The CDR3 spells CASSQDLGANTGELFF. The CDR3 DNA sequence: TGCGCCAGCAGCCAAGATCTGGGGGCGAACACCGGGGAGCTGTTTTTT.

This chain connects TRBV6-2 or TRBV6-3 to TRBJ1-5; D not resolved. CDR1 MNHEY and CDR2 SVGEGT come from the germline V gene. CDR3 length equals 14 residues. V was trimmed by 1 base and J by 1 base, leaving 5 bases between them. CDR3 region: CASSYYASNQPQHF. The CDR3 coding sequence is TGTGCCAGCAGTTACTACGCGAGCAATCAGCCCCAGCATTTT.

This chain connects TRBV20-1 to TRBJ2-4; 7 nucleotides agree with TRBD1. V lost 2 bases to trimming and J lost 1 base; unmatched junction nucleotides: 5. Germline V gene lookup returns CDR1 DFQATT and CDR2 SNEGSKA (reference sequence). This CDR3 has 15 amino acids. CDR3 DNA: TGCAGTGCTAGATGGGCAGGGGGTGCCAAAAACATTCAGTACTTC. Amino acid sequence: CSARWAGGAKNIQYF.

The CDR3 nucleotides read TGTGCCAGCAGCCCCAGGAGGGCGACAGGGTTGGACAATGAGCAGTTCTTC. Translated: CASSPRRATGLDNEQFF. V usage is TRBV9 and J usage is TRBJ2-1; D possibly corresponds to TRBD1 (7 bases). The V gene's germline CDR1 is SGDLS and CDR2 YYNGEE. The CDR3 length is 17 residues. Trimming took 4 bases from V and 5 from J, leaving 22 bases between them.

The DNA for the CDR3 is TGCGCCAGCAGCCACCCTCCAGGGGGCGTACAAGCTTTCTTT. Encoded protein: CASSHPPGGVQAFF. The rearrangement links TRBV4-1 to TRBJ1-1; 8 nucleotides match TRBD1. Trimming at V came to 3 bases and at J to 9 bases, leaving 9 bases not matched to a gene. Germline-derived CDR1 and CDR2 are MGHRA and YSYEKL. This CDR3 has 14 residues.

DNA of the CDR3: TGTGCCAGCAGTGAAGGTAACCGGGCAAGGGAGTTCTTC. Its protein product is CASSEGNRAREFF. The chain recombines TRBV6-1 with TRBJ2-1, with D hard to call. The CDR3 contains 13 residues. The V gene's germline CDR1 is MNHNS and CDR2 SASEGT. V lost 1 base, J lost 14 bases, and 15 bases lay in between.

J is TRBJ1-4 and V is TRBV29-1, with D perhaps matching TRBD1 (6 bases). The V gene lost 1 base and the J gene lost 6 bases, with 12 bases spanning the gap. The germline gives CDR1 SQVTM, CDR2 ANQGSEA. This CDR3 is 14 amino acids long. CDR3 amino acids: CSVEVTGGYEKLFF. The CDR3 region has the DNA TGCAGCGTTGAAGTCACGGGGGGCTATGAAAAACTGTTTTTT.

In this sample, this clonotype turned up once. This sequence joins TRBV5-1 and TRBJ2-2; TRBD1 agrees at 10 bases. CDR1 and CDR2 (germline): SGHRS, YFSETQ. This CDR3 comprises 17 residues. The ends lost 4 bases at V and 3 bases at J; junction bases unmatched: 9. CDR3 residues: CASSRRSGQGYTGELFF. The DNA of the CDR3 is TGCGCCAGCAGCCGGCGGTCGGGACAGGGGTACACCGGGGAGCTGTTTTTT.

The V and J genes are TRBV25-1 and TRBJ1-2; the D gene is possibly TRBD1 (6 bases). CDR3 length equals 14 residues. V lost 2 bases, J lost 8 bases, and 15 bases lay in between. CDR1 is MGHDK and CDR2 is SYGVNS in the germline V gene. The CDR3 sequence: CASSEGTLGRGYTF. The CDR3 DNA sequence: TGTGCCAGCAGTGAAGGGACACTCGGAAGGGGCTACACCTTC.

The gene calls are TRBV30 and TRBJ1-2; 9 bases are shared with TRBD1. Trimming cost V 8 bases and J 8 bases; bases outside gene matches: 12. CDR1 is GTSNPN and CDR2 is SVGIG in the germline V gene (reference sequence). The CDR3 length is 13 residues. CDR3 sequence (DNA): TGTGCCCGAGCCGGGACAGGGTCGCAGGGCTACACCTTC. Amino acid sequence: CARAGTGSQGYTF.

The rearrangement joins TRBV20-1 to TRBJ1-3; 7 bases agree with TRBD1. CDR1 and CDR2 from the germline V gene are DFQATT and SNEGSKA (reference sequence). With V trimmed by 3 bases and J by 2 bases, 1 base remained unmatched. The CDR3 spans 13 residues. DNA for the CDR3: TGCAGTGCTAGTCAGGGGGCTGGAAACACCATATATTTT. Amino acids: CSASQGAGNTIYF.